These T cell receptor beta chains were read from a single sample in a study of sequential checkpoint blockade in melanoma. The table came from immunoSEQ multiplex PCR; TCRdb's copy has only in-frame clones and leaves some out. The sample holds 15,000 to 20,000 clones, approximately 72% seen once. The sequencing here drew on CD8+ T cells sorted from blood (inferred from file names), taken from a patient given nivolumab and ipilimumab in sequence. The receptors derive from a human donor with melanoma. Both conserved end residues are part of each CDR3. The D gene is left open where the match is weak. Some rows mark clone size as missing; the rest say once, few, many or name a class of expanded clone.

d_gene | j_gene | abundance | v_gene | CDR3nt | CDR3aa
TRBD1 | TRBJ2-7 | - | TRBV2 | TGTGCCAGCAGTGAAACCCATAGCCGGGACAGGGGGCGAGGGGAGCAGTACTTC | CASSETHSRDRGRGEQYF
TRBD1 | TRBJ2-2 | - | TRBV7-9 | TGTGCCAGCAGAATACAGGGGCCAGGCACCGGGGAGCTGTTTTTT | CASRIQGPGTGELFF
- | TRBJ1-4 | once | TRBV12-1 | TGTGCCAGCAGCTTTGTTACAGGTTTTTGGGATAATGAAAAACTGTTTTTT | CASSFVTGFWDNEKLFF
TRBD1 | TRBJ1-3 | - | TRBV13 | TGTGCCAGCAGCCCGGACAGGGGGCCGAAATACTCTGGAAACACCATATATTTT | CASSPDRGPKYSGNTIYF
TRBD1 | TRBJ1-1 | once | TRBV27 | TGTGCCAGCAGTTCCCATACCGACAGGGACACTGAAGCTTTCTTT | CASSSHTDRDTEAFF
- | TRBJ2-7 | few | TRBV6-5 | TGTGCCAGCAGTTACTCGACGGCGGAGCGTGCGCAGTACTTC | CASSYSTAERAQYF
- | TRBJ2-1 | few | TRBV5-6 | TGTGCCAGCAGCTCTGAGCGGAACAATGAGCAGTTCTTC | CASSSERNNEQFF
- | TRBJ1-1 | - | TRBV19 | TGTGCCAGTATGTCCGGGTCTGAGAACACTGAAGCTTTCTTT | CASMSGSENTEAFF
TRBD2 | TRBJ2-7 | - | TRBV5-4 | TGTGCCAGCAGTCTGGGACTAGCGGACTCCTACGAGCAGTACTTC | CASSLGLADSYEQYF
TRBD2 | TRBJ2-7 | - | TRBV28 | TGTGCCAGCAGTGGGAGGGCTAGCGGGAGGGCGTGGGAGCAGTACTTC | CASSGRASGRAWEQYF
- | TRBJ1-3 | - | TRBV7-3 | TGTGCCAGCAGCTTTCAGTTCTCTGGAAACACCATATATTTT | CASSFQFSGNTIYF
- | TRBJ1-2 | - | TRBV12-5 | TGTGCTAGTGGTTTGAATTTAAATGGCTACACCTTC | CASGLNLNGYTF
- | TRBJ1-1 | - | TRBV30 | TGTGCCTGGAGTGTAAGCTACACTGAAGCTTTCTTT | CAWSVSYTEAFF
TRBD1 | TRBJ2-5 | - | TRBV11-1 | TGTGCCAGCAGATCCACAGGGGGCCAAGAGACCCAGTACTTC | CASRSTGGQETQYF
- | TRBJ2-7 | - | TRBV19 | TGTGCCAGTAGTATAGGCGGCGGGTTGGGCTACGAGCAGTACTTC | CASSIGGGLGYEQYF
TRBD1 | TRBJ2-7 | - | TRBV5-5 | TGTGCCAGCAGCTTTGACGCGGCAGGGGGAATTAAATACGAGCAGTACTTC | CASSFDAAGGIKYEQYF
TRBD1 | TRBJ2-1 | - | TRBV5-1 | TGCGCCAGCAGCCCAGGGGGCCAAGAGTTCTTC | CASSPGGQEFF
- | TRBJ1-1 | - | TRBV19 | TGTGCCAGTAGACATGCGGGGTTGGGCACTGAAGCTTTCTTT | CASRHAGLGTEAFF
TRBD2 | TRBJ2-7 | - | TRBV4-1 | TGTGCCAGCAGCCAAGAACTAGCGGGCCGCTCCTACGAGCAGTACTTC | CASSQELAGRSYEQYF
- | TRBJ2-7 | - | TRBV7-1 | TGTGCCAGCAGCTTGAGGACTCCCCGCTCCTACGAGCAGTACTTC | CASSLRTPRSYEQYF
- | TRBJ2-1 | - | TRBV5-1 | TGCGCCAGCAGCCAGGGCAGGCCCACTGAGCAGTTCTTC | CASSQGRPTEQFF
- | TRBJ2-7 | - | TRBV5-4 | TGTGCCAGCAGCCAAAACCCTCTTGACAGTGATTCCTCCTACGAGCAGTACTTC | CASSQNPLDSDSSYEQYF